The clone carrying this TCR beta chain was seen only a few times. Its antigen remains unidentified. The same CDR3 is also encoded by other DNA sequences in this sample. This specimen comes from a study of shared clonotypes between healthy human individuals. General study points: Rarefaction revealed incomplete sorted-subset sequencing despite large depth.

The CDR3 consists of 13 residues. Looked up from germline, CDR1 is MGHDK and CDR2 is SYGVNS. Trimming cost V 8 bases and J 3 bases; bases outside gene matches: 5. The run depth of the assay was deep. The data were produced by immunoSEQ multiplex PCR, yet TCRdb's version contains in-frame clones alone and is incomplete. The sample includes about 1.5 million clones, about 96% of them seen just once. The sequencing input was naive CD4+ T cells sorted from blood. Subset denoted: CD45RA+ positively selected. This clonotype was sampled from a man aged 30 to 39 in good health. The genes are TRBV25-1 and TRBJ2-7; 9 nucleotides align to TRBD2. The CDR3 here is CASGGTSSYEQYF. The CDR3 DNA reads as TGTGCCAGCGGGGGGACTAGCAGCTACGAGCAGTACTTC.